Below, one T cell receptor (beta chain) is given with its context. The antigen remains unidentified. This sample is drawn from a study of cytomegalovirus exposure and HLA in healthy donors. Overall study results and limits: Reports described diagnosis of cytomegalovirus status by the classifier as highly specific and sensitive. A later analysis found first-cohort TCR clusters tended to co-occur in the 130 or so validation repertoires. Among TCR sequences, most were rare, though some public TCRs appeared in many donors.

The donors were part of the validation cohort, which consisted of more than 90 subjects and was separate from the first cohort of 670 or so subjects. Measured with immunoSEQ multiplex PCR; TCRdb has only the in-frame clones, and not every one. The sample records 45,000 to 65,000 clones, 90% to 95% being singletons. Per germline, CDR1 MRHNA and CDR2 SNTAGT. This CDR3 contains 14 residues. V shed 2 bases and J 3 bases; nucleotides not matched to a gene: 1. The sequenced material came from PBMCs. The chain uses TRBV6-4 and TRBJ2-1; 7 nucleotides align to TRBD2. The clonotype originates from a woman under 30 in good health and CMV-seropositive. CDR3 DNA: TGTGCCAGCAGTGACCGCGGGGGCTACAATGAGCAGTTCTTC. Amino acid sequence: CASSDRGGYNEQFF.